This TCR beta chain was sequenced for a study of T cells after posttransplantation cyclophosphamide. General study points: Recipient CMV seropositivity and CMV reactivation strongly tracked TRB clonality. Later post-transplant blood repertoires were often dominated by donor CD8+ memory clones.

The CDR3 sequence is 13 residues long. CDR1 MNHEY and CDR2 SVGAGI come from the germline V gene. The V and J ends lost 6 bases and 3 bases respectively, with 11 bases between them. With respect to this clone: Its antigen is unidentified.

Assay: immunoSEQ multiplex PCR; the TCRdb copy retains only in-frame clones and omits some. The repertoire includes 25,000 or so clones, approximately 85% of them detected once, and around 6.5% sits in the top ten. The TCR sequence derives from a woman aged 60-75 years with a blood cancer, CMV-positive, and with a related stem cell donor. The J gene is TRBJ1-1, the V gene TRBV6-5, with no clear D. Sequenced: PBMCs. The DNA for the CDR3 is TGTGCCAGCAGGGATTGGAGGGACACTGAAGCTTTCTTT. The encoded protein is CASRDWRDTEAFF.